The clone carrying this TCR beta chain was seen only a few times. Antigen specificity is unknown. The data are from a study of shared clonotypes between healthy human individuals. Study results and caveats: When naive CD4 clonotypes were compared across a handful of donors, approximately 4.9% were shared. Non-shared clonotypes had lower generation probabilities than clonotypes shared by all four sorted-subset donors. Rarefaction curves obtained for sorted subsets showed sequencing incomplete despite large depth.

The V end was cut by 8 bases, the J end by 9 bases, with 23 bases between. This CDR3 is built from 15 residues. Germline lookup yields CDR1 SGHTA and CDR2 FQGNSA. Assay: immunoSEQ multiplex PCR; the TCRdb copy retains only in-frame clones and omits some. Found here are more than 200,000 clones, 60% to 80% of them singletons; the top ten hold around 10%. This clonotype was sampled from a man aged 25 to 40 in good health. The chain links TRBV7-2 to TRBJ2-1; a weak D match, TRBD2 (6 bases). The sample consisted of memory CD4+ T cells sorted from blood. The sample's subset: CD45RA-negative fraction. CDR3 loop: CASHTTGRGRSEQFF. CDR3 nucleotide sequence: TGTGCCAGCCATACGACTGGGCGGGGAAGGAGTGAGCAGTTCTTC.